The rows below give T cell receptor beta chains drawn from one sample of a study of T cells in Graves' hyperthyroidism and ophthalmopathy. TCRdb redid the calling of the multiplex PCR reads with MiXCR, one entry per CDR3 protein. This table holds roughly 400,000 distinct CDR3 sequences, about an eighth found once. Sequences were obtained from blood. These receptors came from a man in his forties or fifties with Graves' ophthalmopathy. The CDR3 runs from the conserved cysteine through the conserved F or W. D genes are given only for firm matches. Expanded clones get a size class; other rows say once, few or many, or leave the size out.

TRBV20-1	TRBJ2-3	many	NA	CSADPVAYTQYF	TGCAGTGCCGACCCAGTGGCGTATACGCAGTATTTT
TRBV30	TRBJ1-5	few	NA	CAWSGGSVGQPQHF	TGTGCCTGGTCCGGGGGGAGCGTGGGTCAGCCCCAGCATTTT
TRBV2	TRBJ2-7	many	NA	CASSVESDSYEQYF	TGTGCCAGCAGTGTAGAGTCAGACTCCTACGAGCAGTACTTC
TRBV13	TRBJ1-1	many	NA	CASSIREEAFF	TGTGCCAGCAGCATCCGGGAAGAAGCTTTCTTT
TRBV18	TRBJ2-7	NA	TRBD2	CASSPGGGSDSCEQYF	TGTGCCAGCTCACCAGGCGGCGGGAGTGATTCCTGCGAGCAGTACTTC
TRBV29-1	TRBJ1-1	NA	TRBD1	CSVESGGLNTEAFF	TGCAGCGTTGAATCAGGGGGCCTGAACACTGAAGCTTTCTTT
TRBV12-3/TRBV12-4	TRBJ2-7	many	NA	CASRWDSAYEQYF	TGTGCCAGCAGGTGGGACTCGGCCTACGAGCAGTACTTC
TRBV30	TRBJ1-6	many	TRBD1	CAWSPDRVNSPLHF	TGTGCCTGGAGCCCGGACAGGGTCAATTCACCCCTCCACTTT
TRBV9	TRBJ2-7	many	TRBD1	CASRPTGTGQSEQYF	TGTGCCAGCAGGCCTACCGGGACAGGGCAGTCGGAGCAGTACTTC
TRBV20-1	TRBJ1-2	many	NA	CSAKVPGRVEYYGYTF	TGCAGTGCTAAGGTACCCGGACGGGTGGAATACTATGGCTACACCTTC
TRBV7-3	TRBJ1-1	NA	NA	CASSRQTNTEAFF	TGTGCCAGCAGCCGACAGACGAACACTGAAGCTTTCTTT
TRBV30	TRBJ2-7	NA	NA	CAWSGVGGAFVYEQYF	TGTGCCTGGAGTGGTGTCGGGGGCGCCTTTGTCTACGAGCAGTACTTC
TRBV12-3/TRBV12-4	TRBJ2-7	many	TRBD2	CASSLKRESSYEQYF	TGTGCCAGCAGTTTAAAGCGGGAGAGCTCCTACGAGCAGTACTTC
TRBV19	TRBJ2-7	NA	NA	CASSIQINEQYF	TGTGCCAGTAGTATCCAGATCAATGAGCAGTACTTC
TRBV4-1	TRBJ1-6	NA	TRBD1	CASSQHYDRDRGLRNFSPLHF	TGCGCCAGCAGCCAACACTACGACCGGGACAGGGGGCTAAGGAACTTTTCACCCCTCCACTTT
TRBV7-9	TRBJ2-3	many	NA	CASSERREYTDTQYF	TGTGCCAGCAGCGAAAGACGGGAATACACAGATACGCAGTATTTT
TRBV20-1	TRBJ2-1	NA	TRBD2	CSASRHTSGVRNEQFF	TGCAGTGCTAGCCGACATACTAGCGGGGTCCGGAATGAGCAGTTCTTC
TRBV25-1	TRBJ1-6	NA	NA	CASSDEGNNSPLHF	TGTGCCAGCAGTGATGAGGGGAATAATTCACCCCTCCACTTT
TRBV3-1	TRBJ2-3	NA	NA	CASSQDRQRSDTQYF	TGTGCCAGCAGCCAAGATAGGCAGCGGTCAGATACGCAGTATTTT
TRBV5-6	TRBJ1-1	many	NA	CASSFAGNTEAFF	TGTGCCAGCAGCTTTGCAGGGAACACTGAAGCTTTCTTT
TRBV20-1	TRBJ2-3	NA	TRBD2	CSASLAGGADTQYF	TGCAGTGCTAGTCTGGCGGGAGGAGCAGATACGCAGTATTTT
TRBV24-1	TRBJ2-3	few	TRBD1	CATSPTGGTDTQYF	TGTGCCACCAGCCCTACAGGGGGCACAGATACGCAGTATTTT
TRBV20-1	TRBJ2-1	few	NA	CSARPGPPSYNEQFF	TGCAGTGCTAGGCCGGGACCACCTTCCTACAATGAGCAGTTCTTC